A single sample is the source of the 27 T cell receptor beta chains below, sequenced in a study of CD8 T cells in ankylosing spondylitis. One entry per CDR3 protein results from TCRdb running MiXCR on the 5' RACE reads. The sample contains 150,000 to 200,000 distinct CDR3 sequences, 9.8% of which appear only once. The source material was blood, either unsorted or a sorted T cell fraction (not recorded which). All receptors derive from a female donor with ankylosing spondylitis or in good health (not recorded which).

This sequence joins TRBV7-6 and TRBJ2-7, with a weak D call TRBD1 (5 bases). V was pared by 3 bases and J by 1 base, with 7 bases between. The CDR3 is made up of 13 amino acids. From germline, CDR1 is SGHVS and CDR2 FNYEAQ. The CDR3 is CASSFQGSYEQYF. The CDR3 bases are TGTGCCAGCAGCTTCCAGGGATCCTACGAGCAGTACTTC.

The chain has TRBV7-8 and TRBJ2-1, with no clear D. Trimming removed 2 bases at V and 3 bases at J, with 8 bases between. The CDR3 is made up of 14 amino acids. Germline loops: CDR1 SGHVS, CDR2 FQNEAQ. The CDR3 nucleotides read TGTGCCAGCAGCTTATTGGACCACTACAATGAGCAGTTCTTC. Amino acid sequence: CASSLLDHYNEQFF.

The sample holds a few counts of this clonotype. V and J are TRBV19 and TRBJ1-1; possibly TRBD1 for D (6 bases). V was trimmed by 6 bases and J by 6 bases, leaving 11 bases between them. The CDR3 runs 12 residues. Germline values: CDR1 LNHDA, CDR2 SQIVND (reference sequence). DNA for the CDR3: TGTGCCAGTAGCCCAGGGGTCTCTGAAGCTTTCTTT. The encoded protein is CASSPGVSEAFF.

This clonotype was seen at least ten times. The rearrangement uses TRBV7-9 and TRBJ1-1; TRBD1 aligns across 7 bases. Germline V gene lookup returns CDR1 SEHNR and CDR2 FQNEAQ (reference sequence). The ends lost 5 bases at V and 5 bases at J; junction bases unmatched: 11. This CDR3 has 15 residues. CDR3 coding DNA: TGTGCCAGCAGCCTGACAGGGCTCGGGGGGACTGAAGCTTTCTTT. Translating gives CASSLTGLGGTEAFF.

Remarks on this clonotype: This could be a read error, since a much larger clone is one nucleotide away. This chain uses TRBV27 with TRBJ2-7, with a possible D match to TRBD2 (5 bases). The length of the CDR3 is 14 residues. Germline assignment: CDR1 MNHEY and CDR2 SMNVEV (reference sequence). The CDR3 DNA is TGTTCCAGCAGTTTATCCGGGAACCTCTACGAGCAGTACTTC. The encoded protein is CSSSLSGNLYEQYF.

This clonotype appeared many times. The gene calls are TRBV15 and TRBJ2-2; D is unclear. The CDR3 extends over 12 amino acids. Germline V gives CDR1 LNHNV, CDR2 YYDKDF (reference sequence). Trimming stripped 4 bases from V and 8 bases from J, with 8 bases between. The CDR3 loop reads CATSKGKGELFF. The CDR3 nucleotides are TGTGCCACCAGCAAAGGGAAAGGGGAGCTGTTTTTT.

This clonotype was seen only a few times. The chain recombines TRBV9 with TRBJ2-7, with D perhaps TRBD2 (6 bases). CDR3 length: 14 amino acids. V was clipped by 0 bases and J by 4 bases, with 11 bases between them. CDR1 and CDR2 from the germline V gene are SGDLS and YYNGEE. CDR3 sequence reads: CASSVGRDQYEQYF. The CDR3 region has the DNA TGTGCCAGCAGCGTAGGGCGGGATCAGTACGAGCAGTACTTC.

The chain joins TRBV4-3 to TRBJ2-1; 11 bases align to TRBD2. CDR1 and CDR2 (germline): LGHNA, YSLEER. With V trimmed by 4 bases and J by 4 bases, 3 bases remained unmatched. The CDR3 extends over 15 amino acids. The CDR3 nucleotides are TGCGCCAGCAGCCGACTAGCGGGAATTTACAATGAGCAGTTCTTC. It encodes CASSRLAGIYNEQFF.

This sequence joins TRBV12-3 or TRBV12-4 and TRBJ1-2; tentative D call: TRBD1 (6 bases). CDR3 size: 13 residues. V was trimmed by 6 bases and J by 4 bases, leaving 12 bases between them. CDR3 DNA sequence: TGTGCCAGCAGCCGCGGACAGCTCTATGGCTACACCTTC. This sequence encodes CASSRGQLYGYTF.

This clonotype came up many times. J is TRBJ2-5 and V is TRBV5-6, with TRBD1 matching 12 bases. With V trimmed by 4 bases and J by 5 bases, 6 bases remained unmatched. CDR1 and CDR2 (germline): SGHDT, YYEEEE. The CDR3 length is 15 residues. The CDR3 loop is CASSLGTGGLETQYF. CDR3 nucleotides: TGTGCCAGCAGCCTGGGGACAGGGGGCTTGGAGACCCAGTACTTC. Using reference TRBV5-6 and TRBJ2-5 for the parts outside the CDR3, the full variable domain is DAGVTQSPTHLIKTRGQQVTLRCSPKSGHDTVSWYQQALGQGPQFIFQYYEEEERQRGNFPDRFSGHQFPNYSSELNVNALLLGDSALYLCASSLGTGGLETQYFGPGTRLLVL.

This clonotype was found a few times. This sequence joins TRBV27 and TRBJ2-3; TRBD2 agrees at 8 bases. The germline V gene encodes CDR1 MNHEY and CDR2 SMNVEV (reference sequence). The V and J ends lost 7 bases and 6 bases, in that order; junction bases with no gene match: 12. This CDR3 has 15 amino acids. In DNA form, the CDR3 reads TGTGCCAGCAAGGGGACTAGGCGGGTGGGGGATACGCAGTATTTT. Translation: CASKGTRRVGDTQYF.

This clonotype turned up a few times. The chain carries TRBV28 and TRBJ2-5; D is undetermined. V was cut by 1 base and J by 0 bases, with 12 bases left in between. The CDR3 consists of 16 residues. Germline values: CDR1 MDHEN, CDR2 SYDVKM. The CDR3 bases are TGTGCCAGCAGTTTATACGCATATCCCTACCAAGAGACCCAGTACTTC. Amino acid sequence: CASSLYAYPYQETQYF.

This clonotype has more than one count but fewer than ten. The chain carries TRBV27 and TRBJ2-1; D is perhaps TRBD2 (6 bases). CDR1 is MNHEY, CDR2 SMNVEV, per germline (reference sequence). The CDR3 runs 16 residues. The ends were cut back, 2 bases at V and 3 bases at J, with 14 bases in the middle. DNA for the CDR3: TGTGCCAGCAGTTTAAGGGAGGACATCCTCTACAATGAGCAGTTCTTC. Amino acids: CASSLREDILYNEQFF.

This clonotype occurred once. The rearrangement links TRBV6-1 to TRBJ2-7, with D tentatively TRBD1 (6 bases). Germline loops: CDR1 MNHNS, CDR2 SASEGT. The CDR3 loop spans 13 amino acids. The V end lost 10 bases, the J end lost 5 bases, and 18 bases lay between the germline ends. The DNA of the CDR3 is TGTGCCACACGACTGGACAGTTTGGACGAGCAGTACTTC. Its translation: CATRLDSLDEQYF.

In this sample, this clonotype turned up many times. V and J are TRBV12-5 and TRBJ2-1; D might be TRBD2 (5 bases). V was shortened by 5 bases and J by 2 bases, with 13 bases between the two germline ends. Germline V gives CDR1 LGHNT, CDR2 FRNRAP. The CDR3 spans 15 residues. CDR3 coding DNA: TGTGCTAGTGGTCCTGCGGGTAAGGCCTACAATGAGCAGTTCTTC. This encodes CASGPAGKAYNEQFF.

The J gene is TRBJ2-7, the V gene TRBV24-1; 11 bases match TRBD2. Germline CDR1 and CDR2: KGHDR and SFDVKD. The trim removed 3 bases at V and 0 bases at J, leaving 0 bases unmatched. CDR3 length: 15 amino acids. For the CDR3, the DNA is TGTGCCACCAGTGATACTAGCGGGAGCTCCTACGAGCAGTACTTC. This sequence encodes CATSDTSGSSYEQYF.

There are a few counts of this clonotype. The J gene is TRBJ1-1, the V gene TRBV5-6, with TRBD1 matching over 7 bases. J gave up 3 bases and V 3 bases, and 8 bases lay outside the gene matches. CDR3 size: 15 residues. The germline gives CDR1 SGHDT, CDR2 YYEEEE. The CDR3 DNA is TGTGCCAGCAGCTGGGGCGACAGGGATGACACTGAAGCTTTCTTT. It translates to CASSWGDRDDTEAFF.

Only a few counts were recorded for this clonotype. J is TRBJ2-5 and V is TRBV28; tentative D call: TRBD2 (6 bases). CDR3 size: 14 residues. Germline CDR1 MDHEN, CDR2 SYDVKM. V lost 2 bases to trimming and J lost 4 bases, with 11 bases between them. As DNA, the CDR3 is TGTGCCAGCAGTTTAGGAGGGCGGGCAGAGACCCAGTACTTC. Its protein is CASSLGGRAETQYF.

This clonotype was counted at least ten times. The chain has TRBV29-1 and TRBJ2-7; D possibly matches TRBD1 or TRBD2 (5 bases each). Germline assignment: CDR1 SQVTM and CDR2 ANQGSEA. Trimming removed 1 base from V and 4 bases from J, with 14 bases in between. This CDR3 has 14 amino acids. The DNA for the CDR3 is TGCAGCGTTGAAGGGGGACGCGCACCTTACGAGCAGTACTTC. The encoded protein is CSVEGGRAPYEQYF.

J is TRBJ2-3 and V is TRBV15; 13 nucleotides line up with TRBD2. Germline trimming cut 0 bases from V and 5 bases from J; bases unmatched to any gene: 5. CDR1 and CDR2 from the germline V gene are LNHNV and YYDKDF (reference sequence). The CDR3 covers 17 residues. The CDR3 DNA sequence: TGTGCCACCAGCAGAGATGGACTAGCGGGAGCGGGAGATACGCAGTATTTT. It specifies CATSRDGLAGAGDTQYF.

V and J are TRBV24-1 and TRBJ2-5; 9 bases fit TRBD1. The CDR3 has 14 amino acids. The ends lost 3 bases at V and 4 bases at J; junction bases unmatched: 2. Germline V gene lookup returns CDR1 KGHDR and CDR2 SFDVKD. Here the CDR3 reads CATSDTTGGETQYF. In DNA, the CDR3 is TGTGCCACCAGTGATACGACAGGGGGAGAGACCCAGTACTTC.

This clonotype was seen a few times. The CDR3 region has the DNA TGTGCCAGCAGTTTTTTTGAGGGGACGAACACCGGGGAGCTGTTTTTT. Its translation is CASSFFEGTNTGELFF. V and J are TRBV12-3 or TRBV12-4 and TRBJ2-2; D is perhaps TRBD1 or TRBD2 (5 bases each). V lost 3 bases, J lost 0 bases, and 11 bases lay in between. This CDR3 has 16 residues.

The V gene is TRBV7-6, the J gene TRBJ2-2, with TRBD2 identical over 9 bases. The CDR3 spans 15 residues. Unmatched junction bases numbered 6, after V lost 5 bases and J lost 5 bases. Germline V gives CDR1 SGHVS, CDR2 FNYEAQ. This chain's CDR3 is CASSARTSATGELFF. CDR3 coding DNA: TGTGCCAGCAGCGCCCGGACTAGCGCGACCGGGGAGCTGTTTTTT.

CDR3 sequence (DNA): TGTGCCAGCAGCGTAGGGGGGGGCTCTGGAAACACCATATATTTT. Translated: CASSVGGGSGNTIYF. The rearrangement uses TRBV9 and TRBJ1-3, with a tentative D call TRBD1 (5 bases). CDR3 size: 15 residues. Trimming took off 0 bases at V and 0 bases at J, with 7 bases between the two ends. Per the germline V gene, CDR1 is SGDLS and CDR2 is YYNGEE.

The gene calls are TRBV9 and TRBJ2-1; the match to TRBD2 covers 9 bases. The CDR3 covers 14 residues. Germline V gives CDR1 SGDLS, CDR2 YYNGEE. Germline trimming cut 4 bases from V and 8 bases from J; bases unmatched to any gene: 7. In DNA, the CDR3 is TGTGCCAGCAGCCCTAGCGGGAATGGAGATGAGCAGTTCTTC. The encoded protein is CASSPSGNGDEQFF.

The rearrangement links TRBV9 to TRBJ2-4, with D unclear. V lost 2 bases and J lost 0, with 6 bases in between. CDR1 is SGDLS and CDR2 is YYNGEE in the germline V gene. This CDR3 region has 14 residues. CDR3 nucleotide sequence: TGTGCCAGCAGCGTCTCCGCAGCCAAAAACATTCAGTACTTC. Translation gives CASSVSAAKNIQYF.

This clonotype was seen a handful of times. The chain links TRBV7-9 to TRBJ1-1; D is ambiguous. This CDR3 has 15 residues. Per germline, CDR1 SEHNR and CDR2 FQNEAQ (reference sequence). Trimming shortened V by 2 bases and J by 5 bases, and 15 bases separated the two germline ends. CDR3 in amino acids: CASSLPLGVRTEAFF. Here the CDR3 DNA reads TGTGCCAGCAGCTTACCCCTTGGAGTGAGGACTGAAGCTTTCTTT. Filled out from reference TRBV7-9 and TRBJ1-1, the complete variable domain reads DTGVSQNPRHKITKRGQNVTFRCDPISEHNRLYWYRQTLGQGPEFLTYFQNEAQLEKSRLLSDRFSAERPKGSFSTLEIQRTEQGDSAMYLCASSLPLGVRTEAFFGQGTRLTVV.